This is a list of T cell receptor beta chains from one sample in a study of T cell responses to AZD1222 COVID-19 vaccine. Data came from immunoSEQ multiplex PCR; TCRdb stores just in-frame clones and leaves some out. This table holds some 150,000 clones, more than 75% found once. Sequences were derived from peripheral blood, sampled 28 days after the second AZD1222 dose. The receptors stem from an adult who received the AZD1222 COVID-19 vaccine. CDR3s include the opening cysteine and the closing phenylalanine or tryptophan. Fields, in order: V gene, CDR3 protein.

V gene: TRBV7-6; CDR3 protein: CASTPQIENTGELFF
V gene: TRBV2; CDR3 protein: CASNRDRYTDTQYF
V gene: TRBV5-8; CDR3 protein: CASGDLSTPQHF
V gene: TRBV7-3; CDR3 protein: CASSLSRGETQYF
V gene: TRBV4-2; CDR3 protein: CASSQVGTGSGGGNTIYF
V gene: TRBV6-1; CDR3 protein: CASSEAQGGSSIPQHF
V gene: TRBV19; CDR3 protein: CASSIGNMNTEAFF
V gene: TRBV9; CDR3 protein: CASSVEGNTEAFF
V gene: TRBV4-1; CDR3 protein: CASSPHRDSFSYEQYF
V gene: TRBV4-1; CDR3 protein: CASSQGDRWHNEQFF
V gene: TRBV28; CDR3 protein: CASSLGREETQYF
V gene: TRBV24-1; CDR3 protein: CATSDPGTGIYGYTF
V gene: TRBV13; CDR3 protein: CASSLLGWGPQLKRPSGNTIYF
V gene: TRBV4-1; CDR3 protein: CASSQERVQGIGEQFF
V gene: TRBV14; CDR3 protein: CASSRQVQETQYF
V gene: TRBV24-1; CDR3 protein: CATSDFSGNNEQFF
V gene: TRBV12-3/TRBV12-4; CDR3 protein: CASRRTGLYGYTF
V gene: TRBV9; CDR3 protein: CASSVVGLAGFGDEQFF
V gene: TRBV7-3; CDR3 protein: CASSAGQGYIYEQYF
V gene: TRBV7-2; CDR3 protein: CASSPQGEHTEAFF
V gene: TRBV7-3; CDR3 protein: CASSPRGGLLPGELFF
V gene: TRBV6-5; CDR3 protein: CASSYAGAGEKLFF
V gene: TRBV5-1; CDR3 protein: CASSFKQGFHQETQYF
V gene: TRBV5-4; CDR3 protein: CASSLEQGNTEAFF
V gene: TRBV7-8; CDR3 protein: CASSPTGGLNTEAFF
V gene: TRBV19; CDR3 protein: CASSPSQTGTQKNIQYF
V gene: TRBV3-1/TRBV3-2; CDR3 protein: CASSQEVGTGELFF
V gene: TRBV29-1; CDR3 protein: CSATGTGGNQPQHF
V gene: TRBV11-2; CDR3 protein: CASSLDWQLYQPQHF
V gene: TRBV11-2; CDR3 protein: CASSTQGGPNSPLHF
V gene: TRBV7-2; CDR3 protein: CASSFESDTEAFF
V gene: TRBV4-1; CDR3 protein: CASSPMTGQANTIYF